Listed here are 27 T cell receptor beta chains from one sample, sequenced in a study of vaccination effects on CD4 cells after COVID-19. Sequencing used immunoSEQ multiplex PCR; TCRdb keeps in-frame clones, though not all of them. The sample lists roughly 15,000 clones; around 78% were seen once. Sequencing in the ViraFEST assay came after antigen-specific CD4+ T cells had been expanded with viral peptide pools, which were used to stimulate PBMC. Around day 10 of culture, CD4+ T cells were separated out. Documented for the person is a PCR-confirmed SARS-CoV-2 infection occurring between March and December 2020. Each participant was given two doses of one vaccine (BNT162b2 or mRNA-1273). Their antigens remain unidentified. The sample was CD4+ T cells from PBMCs cultured with HCoV-NL63 spike peptides, taken after COVID-19 vaccination. Receptors originate from a human donor who had a prior SARS-CoV-2 infection.

J is TRBJ2-3 and V is TRBV18; 8 positions agree with TRBD2. V shed 3 bases and J 2 bases; nucleotides not matched to a gene: 7. CDR1 is KGHSH, CDR2 LQKENI, per germline. This CDR3 contains 16 residues. The DNA for the CDR3 is TGTGCCAGCTCACCGGCTGCGGGGGGACCCACAGATACGCAGTATTTT. It is translated as CASSPAAGGPTDTQYF.

Of note for this clone: Lacking the conserved final phenylalanine or tryptophan, this CDR3 likely reflects a read error. No DNA is shown, since the ends of the CDR3 on it are uncertain; the CDR3 is the one TCRdb lists. J is TRBJ2-4 and V is TRBV2; the table calls TRBD1, which could not be checked here. Ends included, the CDR3 has 12 residues. CDR1 is SNHLY and CDR2 is FYNNEI in the germline V gene. The CDR3 is CASRYTGTALFL.

V usage is TRBV15 and J usage is TRBJ2-7, with 9 bases identical to TRBD1. V trimming: 5 bases; J trimming: 4 bases; junction bases outside the gene matches: 9. Germline CDR1 is LNHNV and CDR2 is YYDKDF (reference sequence). This CDR3 comprises 15 residues. The CDR3 bases are TGTGCCACCAGCGCCCTTCCGGGACAGGGTTACGAGCAGTACTTC. It translates to CATSALPGQGYEQYF.

The rearrangement links TRBV30 to TRBJ2-1; D is unclear. CDR1 and CDR2 (germline): GTSNPN, SVGIG (reference sequence). V gave up 0 bases and J gave up 10 bases, with 13 bases separating them. This CDR3 has 13 residues. The CDR3 is CAWSVWGSREQFF. CDR3 sequence (DNA): TGTGCCTGGAGTGTCTGGGGTTCGAGGGAGCAGTTCTTC. Based on the CDR3 plus reference TRBV30 and TRBJ2-1, the full variable domain is SQTIHQWPATLVQPVGSPLSLECTVEGTSNPNLYWYRQAAGRGLQLLFYSVGIGQISSEVPQNLSASRPQDRQFILSSKKLLLSDSGFYLCAWSVWGSREQFFGPGTRLTVL.

The gene calls are TRBV7-9 and TRBJ1-2; a possible D gene is TRBD1 (6 bases). The CDR3 sequence is 14 residues long. Trimming removed 5 bases at V and 5 bases at J, with 15 bases between. Germline V CDR1 and CDR2: SEHNR, FQNEAQ (reference sequence). DNA for the CDR3: TGTGCCAGCAGCGGAGATGGCAGGGGTTATGGCTACACCTTC. The encoded protein is CASSGDGRGYGYTF. The full variable domain, rest sourced from reference TRBV7-9 and TRBJ1-2, is DTGVSQNPRHKITKRGQNVTFRCDPISEHNRLYWYRQTLGQGPEFLTYFQNEAQLEKSRLLSDRFSAERPKGSFSTLEIQRTEQGDSAMYLCASSGDGRGYGYTFGSGTRLTVV.

The chain couples TRBV7-9 to TRBJ2-3; the D gene is possibly TRBD2 (6 bases). The CDR3 consists of 16 residues. The germline CDR1 and CDR2 sequences are SEHNR and FQNEAQ (reference sequence). V was clipped by 1 base and J by 1 base, with 12 bases between them. The CDR3 DNA reads as TGTGCCAGCAGCTTAGGAGCTAGCGTAGGCACAGATACGCAGTATTTT. It codes for CASSLGASVGTDTQYF.

V is TRBV7-3 and J is TRBJ2-5, with a weak D call TRBD1 (6 bases). CDR1 SGHTA and CDR2 FQGTGA come from the germline V gene. The CDR3 is made up of 13 amino acids. V shed 5 bases and J shed 10 bases, with 17 bases lying between them. CDR3 in DNA: TGTGCCAGCAGCAGTCAACCAGGGGCAATCCAGTACTTC. Translating gives CASSSQPGAIQYF.

The chain has TRBV7-9 and TRBJ1-4; D is uncertain. V gave up 0 bases and J gave up 5 bases, with 4 bases separating them. Germline CDR1 and CDR2: SEHNR and FQNEAQ (reference sequence). The CDR3 is 13 amino acids. The CDR3 bases are TGTGCCAGCAGCTTAGCCCCCAATGAAAAACTGTTTTTT. Amino acids: CASSLAPNEKLFF.

This chain uses TRBV18 with TRBJ1-1, with TRBD1 matching over 7 bases. J gave up 1 base and V 3 bases, and 2 bases lay outside the gene matches. Per germline, CDR1 KGHSH and CDR2 LQKENI. The CDR3 contains 14 residues. The CDR3: CASSPGTANTEAFF. CDR3 nucleotide sequence: TGTGCCAGCTCACCGGGGACAGCGAACACTGAAGCTTTCTTT.

There are a few counts of this clone. The chain employs TRBV2 and TRBJ1-5; D unresolved. Germline V lookup: CDR1 SNHLY, CDR2 FYNNEI. The germline V and J ends were trimmed by 4 bases and 2 bases, with 15 bases remaining between them. This CDR3 spans 16 amino acids. CDR3 residues: CASSGGGRSGNQPQHF. The CDR3, as DNA: TGTGCCAGCAGTGGGGGTGGCAGGTCGGGCAATCAGCCCCAGCATTTT.

The V gene is TRBV5-1, the J gene TRBJ2-3; TRBD2 matches at 14 bases. The germline V gene encodes CDR1 SGHRS and CDR2 YFSETQ. The CDR3 extends over 17 amino acids. V lost 4 bases, J lost 5 bases, and 9 bases stayed unmatched. The CDR3, as DNA: TGCGCCAGCAGCCCGGGACTAGCGGGAGTCGCTGTAGATACGCAGTATTTT. Protein: CASSPGLAGVAVDTQYF. Full variable domain (outside the CDR3, taken from reference TRBV5-1 and TRBJ2-3): KAGVTQTPRYLIKTRGQQVTLSCSPISGHRSVSWYQQTPGQGLQFLFEYFSETQRNKGNFPGRFSGRQFSNSRSEMNVSTLELGDSALYLCASSPGLAGVAVDTQYFGPGTRLTVL.

The chain couples TRBV24-1 to TRBJ2-3, with TRBD1 matching 7 bases. After removal of 4 bases from V and 6 bases from J, the junction contained 9 bases not matched to a gene. The CDR3 has 15 residues. Germline CDR1 and CDR2: KGHDR and SFDVKD. CDR3 coding DNA: TGTGCCACCAGTGACTCCGGGACAGAGGGGGATACGCAGTATTTT. Encoded protein: CATSDSGTEGDTQYF.

The chain carries TRBV5-1 and TRBJ2-5, with 7 nucleotides matching TRBD1. Germline lookup yields CDR1 SGHRS and CDR2 YFSETQ. Losses at the gene ends were 3 bases for V and 4 bases for J; bases not matched to a gene: 12. CDR3 length equals 16 residues. The CDR3 sequence: CASSSYPLEGAETQYF. The CDR3 DNA reads TGCGCCAGCAGCTCCTACCCGCTTGAGGGGGCAGAGACCCAGTACTTC.

V gene TRBV19 combines with J gene TRBJ1-3; D is unresolved. CDR3 length: 15 residues. V was shortened by 3 bases and J by 0 bases, with 9 bases between the two germline ends. Germline V gene lookup returns CDR1 LNHDA and CDR2 SQIVND (reference sequence). Written as DNA, the CDR3 is TGTGCCAGTAGTATCTTCAGAGCCTCTGGAAACACCATATATTTT. Its protein product is CASSIFRASGNTIYF.

The rearrangement joins TRBV6-5 to TRBJ2-3; no definite D call. This CDR3 comprises 15 residues. CDR1 and CDR2 from the germline V gene are MNHEY and SVGAGI. The ends were cut back, 2 bases at V and 1 base at J, with 10 bases in the middle. The chain's CDR3 is CASSYRPAGTDTQYF. In DNA form, the CDR3 reads TGTGCCAGCAGTTACAGGCCAGCTGGCACAGATACGCAGTATTTT.

The chain is built from TRBV15 and TRBJ1-1, with unresolved D. The CDR3 length is 16 residues. Germline CDR1 is LNHNV and CDR2 is YYDKDF (reference sequence). Trimming took off 3 bases at V and 0 bases at J, with 14 bases between the two ends. The CDR3 nucleotides read TGTGCCACCAGCAGGAGAGAGGCGGTGATGAACACTGAAGCTTTCTTT. Its protein is CATSRREAVMNTEAFF.

The chain is built from TRBV12-3 or TRBV12-4 and TRBJ1-2, with D unclear. There are 12 residues in the CDR3. Deletions cut 4 bases from V and 3 bases from J, with 6 bases between. The CDR3 coding sequence is TGTGCCAGCAGTTCCGGGGACTATGGCTACACCTTC. It is translated as CASSSGDYGYTF.

The genes are TRBV2 and TRBJ2-6; 7 positions agree with TRBD1. The J segment lost 0 bases and the V segment lost 8 bases, leaving 7 bases of the junction unmatched. Germline V CDR1 and CDR2: SNHLY, FYNNEI. The CDR3 loop spans 16 amino acids. The CDR3 coding sequence is TGTGCCAGCTACCTGGGACAGACCTCTGGGGCCAACGTCCTGACTTTC. Amino acids: CASYLGQTSGANVLTF.

The chain has TRBV27 and TRBJ2-3, with D possibly being TRBD1 (5 bases). Germline V gives CDR1 MNHEY, CDR2 SMNVEV (reference sequence). The ends were cut back, 7 bases at V and 0 bases at J, with 14 bases in the middle. The CDR3 totals 15 residues. This chain's CDR3 is CASNRRQFSTDTQYF. In nucleotides, the CDR3 is TGTGCCAGCAACCGAAGACAGTTTAGCACAGATACGCAGTATTTT.

V is TRBV7-2 and J is TRBJ2-7; perhaps TRBD2 as D (7 bases). V was trimmed by 4 bases and J by 1 base, leaving 17 bases between them. This CDR3 has 16 residues. Germline loops: CDR1 SGHTA, CDR2 FQGNSA. The CDR3 DNA sequence: TGTGCCAGCAGCTGGGGGCGGGGGAGACTTTCCTACGAGCAGTACTTC. It yields the protein CASSWGRGRLSYEQYF. The full variable domain, in which reference TRBV7-2 and TRBJ2-7 provide the parts outside the CDR3, is GAGVSQSPSNKVTEKGKDVELRCDPISGHTALYWYRQSLGQGLEFLIYFQGNSAPDKSGLPSDRFSAERTGGSVSTLTIQRTQQEDSAVYLCASSWGRGRLSYEQYFGPGTRLTVT.

In this sample, this clone turned up a few times. The rearrangement joins TRBV29-1 to TRBJ2-7, with TRBD1 identical over 8 bases. The CDR3 spans 10 residues. Trimming took 7 bases from V and 5 from J; bases not matched to a gene: 1. The germline V gene has CDR1 SQVTM and CDR2 ANQGSEA. CDR3 protein: CSAGGHEQYF. CDR3 in DNA: TGCAGCGCAGGGGGCCACGAGCAGTACTTC.

A single count supports this clone. This chain connects TRBV20-1 to TRBJ2-7, with D uncertain. Trimming took 3 bases from V and 2 from J, leaving 8 bases between them. The V gene's germline CDR1 is DFQATT and CDR2 SNEGSKA (reference sequence). The CDR3 has 12 residues. CDR3 residues: CSASPPTYEQYF. The CDR3 region has the DNA TGCAGTGCTAGTCCCCCGACCTACGAGCAGTACTTC.

V and J are TRBV6-2 or TRBV6-3 and TRBJ1-1; unclear D gene. This CDR3 comprises 15 residues. The V and J ends lost 5 bases and 1 base respectively, with 14 bases between them. The germline V gene encodes CDR1 MNHEY and CDR2 SVGEGT. The DNA of the CDR3 is TGTGCCAGCAGTGTGGATGGCACTTCGAACACTGAAGCTTTCTTT. It encodes CASSVDGTSNTEAFF.

V and J are TRBV24-1 and TRBJ2-7; D is ambiguous. CDR3 size: 11 residues. Germline V gene sequence: CDR1 KGHDR, CDR2 SFDVKD. V was pared by 3 bases and J by 3 bases, with 2 bases between. Written as DNA, the CDR3 is TGTGCCACCAGTGATGGCTACGAGCAGTACTTC. Encoded protein: CATSDGYEQYF.

The chain employs TRBV7-9 and TRBJ1-5; D not resolved. This CDR3 region has 13 residues. Per germline, CDR1 SEHNR and CDR2 FQNEAQ (reference sequence). Trimming took 6 bases from V and 7 from J, leaving 13 bases between them. The DNA for the CDR3 is TGTGCCAGCAGTCCGGAAGGTGGCCAGCCCCAGCATTTT. It is translated as CASSPEGGQPQHF.

The CDR3 is CASSPSSRGAETQYF. CDR3 DNA: TGTGCCAGCTCACCATCTAGTCGGGGTGCGGAGACCCAGTACTTC. The genes are TRBV18 and TRBJ2-5; perhaps TRBD2 as D (5 bases). CDR3 length: 15 residues. Trimming removed 2 bases at V and 5 bases at J, with 15 bases between. Germline CDR1 and CDR2: KGHSH and LQKENI.

V is TRBV7-9 and J is TRBJ1-3; weak D call: TRBD1 (5 bases). Germline assignment: CDR1 SEHNR and CDR2 FQNEAQ (reference sequence). This CDR3 region has 13 residues. V lost 3 bases, J lost 3 bases, and 6 bases lay in between. The CDR3 loop is CASSLRGGNTIYF. The CDR3 nucleotides are TGTGCCAGCAGCTTGAGGGGTGGAAACACCATATATTTT.